This T cell receptor beta chain was identified in a study of shared clonotypes between healthy human individuals. Findings and caveats of the study: Sorted-subset sequencing was shown by rarefaction to be incomplete despite large depth.

Measured with immunoSEQ multiplex PCR; TCRdb has only the in-frame clones, and not every one. This sample yields millions of clones, of which 85% to 95% are seen a single time; 0.13% belongs to the top ten. A note on this clone: Antigen unknown.

The V end lost 3 bases, the J end lost 5 bases, and 11 bases lay between the germline ends. The CDR3 has 13 residues. Germline values: CDR1 MNHNS, CDR2 SASEGT. The chain uses TRBV6-1 and TRBJ2-7; D uncertain. Sequencing used naive CD4+ T cells sorted from blood. Subset noted: CD45RA+ positively selected. This clonotype was sampled from a man aged 18 to 30 in good health. The CDR3 nucleotides read TGTGCCAGCAGTGAGTATACCGGCCACGAGCAGTACTTC. Encoded protein: CASSEYTGHEQYF.